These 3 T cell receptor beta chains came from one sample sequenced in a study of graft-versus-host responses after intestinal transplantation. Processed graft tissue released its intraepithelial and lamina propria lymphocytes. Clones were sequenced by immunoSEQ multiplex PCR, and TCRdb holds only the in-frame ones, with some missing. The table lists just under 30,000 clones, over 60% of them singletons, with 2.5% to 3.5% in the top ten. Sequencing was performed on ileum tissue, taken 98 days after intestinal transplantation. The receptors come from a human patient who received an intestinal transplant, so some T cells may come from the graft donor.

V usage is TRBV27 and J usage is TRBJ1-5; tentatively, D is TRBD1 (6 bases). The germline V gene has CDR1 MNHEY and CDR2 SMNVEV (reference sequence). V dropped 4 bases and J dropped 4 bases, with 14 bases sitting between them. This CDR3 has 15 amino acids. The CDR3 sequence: CASSSQGPGNQPQHF. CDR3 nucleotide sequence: TGTGCCAGCAGTTCACAGGGTCCCGGAAATCAGCCCCAGCATTTT.

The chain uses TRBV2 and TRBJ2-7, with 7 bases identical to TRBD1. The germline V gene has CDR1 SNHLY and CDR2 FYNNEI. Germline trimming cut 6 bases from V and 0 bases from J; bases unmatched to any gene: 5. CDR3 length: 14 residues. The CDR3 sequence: CASRRDRASYEQYF. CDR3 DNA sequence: TGTGCCAGCAGGAGAGACAGGGCCTCCTACGAGCAGTACTTC.

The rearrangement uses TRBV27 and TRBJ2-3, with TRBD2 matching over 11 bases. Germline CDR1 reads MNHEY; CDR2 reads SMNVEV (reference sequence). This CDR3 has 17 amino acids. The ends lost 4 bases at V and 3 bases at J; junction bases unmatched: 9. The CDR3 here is CASSYLLTSGATDTQYF. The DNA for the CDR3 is TGTGCCAGCAGTTATCTCCTGACTAGCGGGGCGACAGATACGCAGTATTTT.